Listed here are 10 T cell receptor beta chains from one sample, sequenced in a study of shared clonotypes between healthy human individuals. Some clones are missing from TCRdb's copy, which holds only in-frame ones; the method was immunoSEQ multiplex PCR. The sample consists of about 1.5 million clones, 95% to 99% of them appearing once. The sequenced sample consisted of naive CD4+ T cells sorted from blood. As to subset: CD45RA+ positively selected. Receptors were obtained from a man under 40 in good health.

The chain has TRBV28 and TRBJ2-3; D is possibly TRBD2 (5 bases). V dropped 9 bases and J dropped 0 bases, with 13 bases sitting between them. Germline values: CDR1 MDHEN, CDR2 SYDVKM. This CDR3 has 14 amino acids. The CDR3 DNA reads TGTGCCAGTCAAAGCGCGGGTAGCACAGATACGCAGTATTTT. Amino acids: CASQSAGSTDTQYF.

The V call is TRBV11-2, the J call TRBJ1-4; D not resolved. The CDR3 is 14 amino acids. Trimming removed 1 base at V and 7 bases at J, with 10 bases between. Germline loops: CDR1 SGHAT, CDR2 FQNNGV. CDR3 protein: CASSLGPFGEKLFF. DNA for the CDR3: TGTGCCAGCAGCTTAGGGCCTTTTGGTGAAAAACTGTTTTTT.

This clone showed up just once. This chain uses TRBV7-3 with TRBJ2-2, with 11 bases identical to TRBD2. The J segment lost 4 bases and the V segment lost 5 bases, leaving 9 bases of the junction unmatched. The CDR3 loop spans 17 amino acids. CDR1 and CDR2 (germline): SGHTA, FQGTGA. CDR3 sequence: CASSQTSGAGGTGELFF. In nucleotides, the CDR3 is TGTGCCAGCAGCCAGACTAGCGGGGCCGGTGGCACCGGGGAGCTGTTTTTT. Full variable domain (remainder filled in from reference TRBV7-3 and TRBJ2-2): GAGVSQTPSNKVTEKGKYVELRCDPISGHTALYWYRQSLGQGPEFLIYFQGTGAADDSGLPNDRFFAVRPEGSVSTLKIQRTERGDSAVYLCASSQTSGAGGTGELFFGEGSRLTVL.

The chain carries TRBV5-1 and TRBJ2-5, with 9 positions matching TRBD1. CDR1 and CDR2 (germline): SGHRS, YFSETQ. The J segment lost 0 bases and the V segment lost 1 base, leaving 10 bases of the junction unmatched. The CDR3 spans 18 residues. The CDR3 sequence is CASSLSRDREWYQETQYF. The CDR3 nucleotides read TGCGCCAGCAGCTTGTCCCGGGACAGGGAATGGTACCAAGAGACCCAGTACTTC.

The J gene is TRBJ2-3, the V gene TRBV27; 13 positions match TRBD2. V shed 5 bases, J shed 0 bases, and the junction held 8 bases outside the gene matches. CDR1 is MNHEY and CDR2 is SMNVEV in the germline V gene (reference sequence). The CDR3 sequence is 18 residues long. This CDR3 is CASSKGTSGTSSTDTQYF. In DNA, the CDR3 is TGTGCCAGCAGTAAAGGGACTAGCGGGACCTCTAGCACAGATACGCAGTATTTT.

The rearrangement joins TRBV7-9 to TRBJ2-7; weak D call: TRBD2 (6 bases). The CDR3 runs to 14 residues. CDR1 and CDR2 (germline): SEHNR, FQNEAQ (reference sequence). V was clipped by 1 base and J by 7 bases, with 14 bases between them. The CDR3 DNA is TGTGCCAGCAGCTTAGGCCAGCATCGGGGGGAGCAGTACTTC. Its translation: CASSLGQHRGEQYF.

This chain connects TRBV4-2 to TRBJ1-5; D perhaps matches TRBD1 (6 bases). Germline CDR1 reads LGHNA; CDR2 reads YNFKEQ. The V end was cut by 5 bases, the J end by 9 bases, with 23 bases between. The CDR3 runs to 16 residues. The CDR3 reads CASSTIKTGYEVPQHF. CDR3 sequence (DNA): TGTGCCAGCAGCACAATAAAGACAGGATACGAGGTGCCCCAGCATTTT.

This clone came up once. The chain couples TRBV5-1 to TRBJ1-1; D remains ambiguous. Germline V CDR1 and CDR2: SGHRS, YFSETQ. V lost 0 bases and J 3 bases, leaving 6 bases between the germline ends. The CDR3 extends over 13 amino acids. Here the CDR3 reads CASSLATHTEAFF. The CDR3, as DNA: TGCGCCAGCAGCTTGGCCACCCACACTGAAGCTTTCTTT.

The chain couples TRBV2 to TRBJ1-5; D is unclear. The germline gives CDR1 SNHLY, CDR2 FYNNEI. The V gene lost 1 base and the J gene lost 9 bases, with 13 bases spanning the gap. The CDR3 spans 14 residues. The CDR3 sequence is CASSEEGLYRPQHF. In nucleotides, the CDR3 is TGTGCCAGCAGTGAAGAAGGTCTCTATCGGCCCCAGCATTTT. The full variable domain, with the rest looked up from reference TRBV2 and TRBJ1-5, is EPEVTQTPSHQVTQMGQEVILRCVPISNHLYFYWYRQILGQKVEFLVSFYNNEISEKSEIFDDQFSVERPDGSNFTLKIRSTKLEDSAMYFCASSEEGLYRPQHFGDGTRLSIL.

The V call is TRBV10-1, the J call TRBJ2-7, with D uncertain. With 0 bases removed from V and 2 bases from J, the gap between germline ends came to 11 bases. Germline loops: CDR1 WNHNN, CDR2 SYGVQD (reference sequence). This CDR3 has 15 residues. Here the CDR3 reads CASSESIARTYEQYF. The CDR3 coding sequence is TGCGCCAGCAGTGAGTCGATAGCCCGAACCTACGAGCAGTACTTC.